The rows below give T cell receptor beta chains drawn from one sample of a study of cytomegalovirus exposure and HLA in healthy donors. TCRdb's copy holds only in-frame clones and misses some; the assay was immunoSEQ multiplex PCR. There are some 150,000 clones in the sample; approximately 79% occur only once, and roughly 2.9% lies in the top ten. The sample consisted of PBMCs. The receptors originated from a woman in her twenties or thirties in good health and CMV-seronegative. The CDR3 runs from the conserved cysteine through the conserved F or W. D genes are given only for firm matches. Some rows have no size entry. The others give once, few or many, or a class for an expanded clone.

V: TRBV6-1; size: NA; D: NA; J: TRBJ1-5; DNA: TGTGCCAGCAGTGTAGCCCCAAATCAGCCCCAGCATTTT; CDR3: CASSVAPNQPQHF
V: TRBV6-5; size: NA; D: TRBD2; J: TRBJ2-2; DNA: TGTGCCAGCAGTTACCGGAGCGGGGACGGGGAGCTGTTTTTT; CDR3: CASSYRSGDGELFF
V: TRBV2; size: few; D: TRBD1; J: TRBJ2-7; DNA: TGTGCCAGCAGGCTGACAGGGGGCGTCGAGCAGTACTTC; CDR3: CASRLTGGVEQYF
V: TRBV27; size: once; D: NA; J: TRBJ2-3; DNA: TGTGCCAGCAGCAATCAGCGAGATACGCAGTATTTT; CDR3: CASSNQRDTQYF
V: TRBV30; size: NA; D: NA; J: TRBJ2-3; DNA: TGTGCGACCGGGGATGGTACGCAGTATTTT; CDR3: CATGDGTQYF
V: TRBV19; size: NA; D: NA; J: TRBJ2-6; DNA: TGTGCCAGTAGTCTACCTACAGGGACAGGGGCCAACGTCCTGACTTTC; CDR3: CASSLPTGTGANVLTF
V: TRBV6-6; size: NA; D: NA; J: TRBJ2-5; DNA: TGTGCCAGCAGTTACTCCGGGGGAGAGACCCAGTACTTC; CDR3: CASSYSGGETQYF
V: TRBV7-9; size: NA; D: NA; J: TRBJ2-7; DNA: TGTTCCAGCAGCCTATCCGGGACTCTCGCTGGAGAGCAGTACTTC; CDR3: CSSSLSGTLAGEQYF
V: TRBV19; size: NA; D: TRBD1; J: TRBJ1-2; DNA: TGTGCCAGTAGTATAATGGGGACAGCACCCCGAGGAGGCTACACCTTC; CDR3: CASSIMGTAPRGGYTF
V: TRBV6-4; size: NA; D: TRBD1; J: TRBJ2-6; DNA: TGTGCCAGCAGTGTTGTTGTGACAGGGGTCTCTGGGGCCAACGTCCTGACTTTC; CDR3: CASSVVVTGVSGANVLTF
V: TRBV19; size: NA; D: NA; J: TRBJ1-1; DNA: TGTGCCAGTAAATACAGTAACACTGAAGCTTTCTTT; CDR3: CASKYSNTEAFF
V: TRBV5-1; size: NA; D: NA; J: TRBJ1-1; DNA: TGCGCCAGCAGCTTGGTATCGGGGGACACTGAAGCTTTCTTT; CDR3: CASSLVSGDTEAFF
V: TRBV7-9; size: NA; D: TRBD1; J: TRBJ2-4; DNA: TGTGCCAGCAGTTCGGACAGGAACATTCAGTACTTC; CDR3: CASSSDRNIQYF
V: TRBV30; size: once; D: NA; J: TRBJ2-7; DNA: TGTGCCTGGAGTTCGGGGTACGAGCAGTACTTC; CDR3: CAWSSGYEQYF
V: TRBV7-9; size: few; D: NA; J: TRBJ2-2; DNA: TGTTCCAGCAGCTTAGGGCAGAACACCGGGGAGCTGTTTTTT; CDR3: CSSSLGQNTGELFF
V: TRBV7-3; size: NA; D: NA; J: TRBJ2-3; DNA: TGTGCCAGCAGCTTAACCAGCGGCAGGACAGATACGCAGTATTTT; CDR3: CASSLTSGRTDTQYF
V: TRBV5-6; size: NA; D: NA; J: TRBJ2-5; DNA: TGTGCCAGCAGCTTGGGCGCGGGCTGGCGGGAAGAGACCCAGTACTTC; CDR3: CASSLGAGWREETQYF
V: TRBV11-1; size: NA; D: TRBD1; J: TRBJ2-1; DNA: TGTGCCAGCAGCGTCAGGGGGTACCCCTCCTACAATGAGCAGTTCTTC; CDR3: CASSVRGYPSYNEQFF
V: TRBV7-2; size: NA; D: NA; J: TRBJ2-2; DNA: TGTGCCAGCAGCTTAGGGCGAAGAGGCTCGGTCGGGGAGCTGTTTTTT; CDR3: CASSLGRRGSVGELFF
V: TRBV10-2; size: NA; D: TRBD2; J: TRBJ2-4; DNA: TGCGCCAGCAGTGGGACGACCGGGACTAGCGGGACGAACATTCAGTACTTC; CDR3: CASSGTTGTSGTNIQYF
V: TRBV6-4; size: NA; D: NA; J: TRBJ1-6; DNA: TGTGCCAGCCGGGACACGTTCAATAATTCACCCCTCCACTTT; CDR3: CASRDTFNNSPLHF